The 15 T cell receptor beta chains in this list originate from one sample, sequenced in a study of vaccination and CD4 T cells after COVID-19. The treatment: approximately 11-day PBMC culture with coronavirus spike peptide pools or control peptides (ViraFEST assay). Their antigens are not known. CD4+ T cells that had been cultured provided DNA sequenced with the Oncomine TCR Beta short-read assay. MiXCR, applied by TCRdb to the PCR reads, yields one record per CDR3 protein. The sample holds 4,000 to 6,000 distinct CDR3 sequences; 40% are singletons and the top ten take roughly 35%. Material: CD4+ T cells from blood, cultured in vitro. All receptors come from a human donor who had recovered from COVID-19.

The chain links TRBV11-3 to TRBJ2-3; unclear D gene. V lost 0 bases, J lost 6 bases, and 7 bases lay in between. Germline assignment: CDR1 SGHNT and CDR2 YENEEA. The CDR3 loop spans 13 amino acids. CDR3 DNA: TGTGCCAGCAGCTTAGAGCCCGAGGATACGCAGTATTTT. Encoded protein: CASSLEPEDTQYF.

Written as DNA, the CDR3 is TGTGCCAGCAGCTGGGACAGGGGTAATTCACCCCTCCACTTT. It translates to CASSWDRGNSPLHF. J is TRBJ1-6 and V is TRBV7-2; 10 positions match TRBD1. Germline assignment: CDR1 SGHTA and CDR2 FQGNSA. The CDR3 has 14 residues. V gave up 4 bases and J gave up 6 bases; unmatched junction bases: 0.

The V and J genes are TRBV3-1 and TRBJ1-6; TRBD1 might be the D (5 bases). With 3 bases removed from V and 10 bases from J, the gap between germline ends came to 13 bases. The CDR3 is 14 amino acids. The germline V gene has CDR1 LGHDT and CDR2 YNNKEL (reference sequence). The CDR3 bases are TGTGCCAGCAGCCATCAGGGAAGGGAATCACCCCTCCACTTT. It translates to CASSHQGRESPLHF.

This clonotype was detected a few times. The V and J genes are TRBV12-3 or TRBV12-4 and TRBJ1-2; D unclear. Trimming took off 2 bases at V and 2 bases at J, with 12 bases between the two ends. The CDR3 extends over 15 amino acids. CDR3 region: CASSLRTLGNYGYTF. Written as DNA, the CDR3 is TGTGCCAGCAGTTTACGGACCCTCGGGAACTATGGCTACACCTTC.

This clonotype was found a few times. The chain employs TRBV20-1 and TRBJ1-6; D call uncertain. Per germline, CDR1 DFQATT and CDR2 SNEGSKA (reference sequence). Between the trimmed V and J ends, which lost 6 bases and 2 bases, there was a span of 14 bases. The CDR3 spans 15 residues. The DNA of the CDR3 is TGCAGTGCCCCGGAACCGGGAACCTATAATTCACCCCTCCACTTT. Residues: CSAPEPGTYNSPLHF.

This clonotype was detected only a few times. This chain joins TRBV19 and TRBJ2-2; 11 bases map to TRBD1. CDR3 length: 15 residues. Germline assignment: CDR1 LNHDA and CDR2 SQIVND (reference sequence). V lost 7 bases, J lost 5 bases, and 6 bases stayed unmatched. CDR3 DNA: TGTGCCAGTACTACCGGGACAGGGGGAACCGGGGAGCTGTTTTTT. Translated, it gives CASTTGTGGTGELFF.

Only a few counts were recorded for this clonotype. The chain employs TRBV4-2 and TRBJ2-3; D is undetermined. V gave up 5 bases and J gave up 0 bases, with 9 bases separating them. The CDR3 sequence is 14 residues long. CDR1 is LGHNA and CDR2 is YNFKEQ in the germline V gene. The chain's CDR3 is CASSEPFSTDTQYF. DNA of the CDR3: TGTGCCAGCAGCGAACCCTTTAGCACAGATACGCAGTATTTT.

The rearrangement links TRBV2 to TRBJ1-6; D might be TRBD1 (5 bases). Germline V CDR1 and CDR2: SNHLY, FYNNEI. V lost 7 bases and J 0 bases, leaving 13 bases between the germline ends. The CDR3 sequence is 16 residues long. CDR3 residues: CASKTGLSSYNSPLHF. The DNA of the CDR3 is TGTGCCAGCAAAACAGGCCTGAGCTCCTATAATTCACCCCTCCACTTT.

V gene TRBV6-5 combines with J gene TRBJ2-6, with 8 bases fitting TRBD1. The CDR3 consists of 17 residues. V shed 2 bases and J 2 bases; nucleotides not matched to a gene: 5. Germline loops: CDR1 MNHEY, CDR2 SVGAGI. CDR3 in DNA: TGTGCCAGCAGTTACCAGGGGGCTCTGGCTGGGGCCAACGTCCTGACTTTC. It translates to CASSYQGALAGANVLTF.

This chain uses TRBV19 with TRBJ2-5, with D maybe TRBD1 (6 bases). V dropped 6 bases and J dropped 2 bases, with 19 bases sitting between them. CDR3 length equals 16 residues. Germline V gene lookup returns CDR1 LNHDA and CDR2 SQIVND (reference sequence). The DNA of the CDR3 is TGTGCCAGTAGCCGGGTCGTAGGGGGTTGGCAAGAGACCCAGTACTTC. Protein product: CASSRVVGGWQETQYF.

Here the CDR3 reads CASEGLAGGHNEQFF. DNA of the CDR3: TGTGCCAGCGAGGGACTAGCGGGAGGGCACAATGAGCAGTTCTTC. This chain links TRBV6-1 with TRBJ2-1, with 16 positions matching TRBD2. V shed 8 bases, J shed 5 bases, and the junction held 3 bases outside the gene matches. Germline CDR1 and CDR2: MNHNS and SASEGT. The CDR3 totals 15 residues.

This clonotype was counted between two and nine times. The chain combines TRBV6-1 with TRBJ1-2, with TRBD1 identical over 8 bases. The CDR3 is 13 residues long. After removal of 1 base from V and 8 bases from J, the junction contained 3 bases not matched to a gene. Germline V gene data show CDR1 as MNHNS and CDR2 as SASEGT. The CDR3 reads CASSEGRTGGYTF. Written as DNA, the CDR3 is TGTGCCAGCAGTGAAGGGAGGACAGGGGGCTACACCTTC.

Only a few counts were recorded for this clonotype. The chain joins TRBV20-1 to TRBJ2-1, with 8 bases aligning to TRBD2. In germline, CDR1 is DFQATT, CDR2 SNEGSKA (reference sequence). The CDR3 is 14 residues long. V was pared by 0 bases and J by 6 bases, with 4 bases of the junction left unmatched. DNA of the CDR3: TGCAGTGCTAGAGATCTCGGGGGGGCCAATGAGCAGTTCTTC. Translated, it gives CSARDLGGANEQFF.

CDR3 nucleotide sequence: TGTGCCAGTAGTATAACAACTGTTTATGGCTACACCTTC. It translates to CASSITTVYGYTF. This sequence joins TRBV19 and TRBJ1-2; no definite D call. This CDR3 has 13 residues. V lost 2 bases and J lost 5, with 9 bases in between. Germline V gene data show CDR1 as LNHDA and CDR2 as SQIVND (reference sequence). Drawing the rest from reference TRBV19 and TRBJ1-2, the complete variable domain is DGGITQSPKYLFRKEGQNVTLSCEQNLNHDAMYWYRQDPGQGLRLIYYSQIVNDFQKGDIAEGYSVSREKKESFPLTVTSAQKNPTAFYLCASSITTVYGYTFGSGTRLTVV.

The V gene is TRBV7-2, the J gene TRBJ2-1; 7 bases line up with TRBD2. The CDR3 has 17 amino acids. CDR1 is SGHTA and CDR2 is FQGNSA in the germline V gene. V shed 4 bases, J shed 3 bases, and the junction held 12 bases outside the gene matches. CDR3 in amino acids: CASSSPERDPFYNEQFF. CDR3 coding DNA: TGTGCCAGCAGCTCTCCAGAGCGGGACCCCTTCTACAATGAGCAGTTCTTC.